This is a list of T cell receptor beta chains from one sample in a study of response to subunit inactivated influenza vaccine. Using its own MiXCR run on the RT-PCR reads, TCRdb lists one record per CDR3 protein. Of fewer than 700,000 distinct CDR3 sequences in the sample, approximately 12% were seen once. The material sequenced was PBMCs from blood, taken roughly 47 days after vaccination. The receptors were sampled from a man aged 45 to 65 who received an inactivated influenza vaccine. Each CDR3 is given with its conserved first and last residue. D genes are given only for firm matches. A clone size is listed for some rows: how often the clone was seen (once, few, many), or a class if it is expanded.

size,V,J,D,DNA,CDR3
few,TRBV6-4,TRBJ1-1,NA,TGTGCCAGCAGTGACGTCCCGGTTACGCGGAACACTGAAGCTTTCTTT,CASSDVPVTRNTEAFF
many,TRBV4-3,TRBJ2-7,TRBD2,TGCGCCAGCAGCCAGGAGGGACTAGCGGGAGATTACGAGCAGTACTTC,CASSQEGLAGDYEQYF
few,TRBV20-1,TRBJ2-1,NA,TGCAGTGCTAGAGATCCCGGGACTCTCTCCTACAATGAGCAGTTCTTC,CSARDPGTLSYNEQFF
many,TRBV5-1,TRBJ2-1,NA,TGCGCCAGCTCCTCGGACCGGAGCTCCTACAATGAGCAGTTCTTC,CASSSDRSSYNEQFF
NA,TRBV4-3,TRBJ2-5,TRBD1,TGCGCCAGCAGCCCCCGGACAGGGCTTGGAGAGACCCAGTACTTC,CASSPRTGLGETQYF
NA,TRBV20-1,TRBJ2-2,TRBD1,TGCAGTGCAATAAGGGCCGGGACAGGGTTGGGCGGGGAGCTGTTTTTT,CSAIRAGTGLGGELFF
few,TRBV7-2,TRBJ1-5,NA,TGTGCCAGCAGCATGACGGGAGCTTATAGCAATCAGCCCCAGCATTTT,CASSMTGAYSNQPQHF
many,TRBV4-3,TRBJ2-4,NA,TGCGCCAGCAGCCAGGGATGGGGCTTGACCAAAAACATTCAGTACTTC,CASSQGWGLTKNIQYF
NA,TRBV9,TRBJ2-3,NA,TGTGCCAGCAGCCCTTCCCCTGGTGCGCAGTATTTT,CASSPSPGAQYF
NA,TRBV11-2,TRBJ2-7,NA,TGTGCCAGCAGCTACGGACGGGGCTACGAGCAGTACTTC,CASSYGRGYEQYF
few,TRBV20-1,TRBJ2-1,NA,TGCAGTGCTAGGGCGCACGTTCAGAGGGAGCAGTTCTTC,CSARAHVQREQFF
NA,TRBV3-1,TRBJ2-7,TRBD2,TGTGCCAGCAGCCGGCGGACTAGCGGAAGTTACGAGCAGTACTTC,CASSRRTSGSYEQYF
NA,TRBV7-8,TRBJ1-3,NA,TGTGCCAGCAGCTTACAACAGGGACCGGTAAACACCATATATTTT,CASSLQQGPVNTIYF
many,TRBV6-5,TRBJ1-2,TRBD1,TGTGCCAGCAGTTACTCGACCGGGACAGGGGGCGGAGGCTACACCTTC,CASSYSTGTGGGGYTF
many,TRBV7-2,TRBJ2-3,NA,TGTGCCAGCAGCACAGGGATCTCCCCAGATACGCAGTATTTT,CASSTGISPDTQYF
many,TRBV29-1,TRBJ2-5,NA,TGCAGCGTTGAAGACAGACCTGGGACCCAGTACTTC,CSVEDRPGTQYF
many,TRBV29-1,TRBJ2-3,TRBD1,TGCAGCGTCCAAAGAGGGGGCGCGAGGTTCTTACCCACAGATACGCAGTATTTT,CSVQRGGARFLPTDTQYF
many,TRBV12-3/TRBV12-4,TRBJ1-2,NA,TGTGCCAGCAGCACCAGGTCAGGGCAGATGATCTATGGCTACACCTTC,CASSTRSGQMIYGYTF
few,TRBV12-3/TRBV12-4,TRBJ2-1,NA,TGTGCCAGCAGGGGCCAAAATGAGCAGTTCTTC,CASRGQNEQFF